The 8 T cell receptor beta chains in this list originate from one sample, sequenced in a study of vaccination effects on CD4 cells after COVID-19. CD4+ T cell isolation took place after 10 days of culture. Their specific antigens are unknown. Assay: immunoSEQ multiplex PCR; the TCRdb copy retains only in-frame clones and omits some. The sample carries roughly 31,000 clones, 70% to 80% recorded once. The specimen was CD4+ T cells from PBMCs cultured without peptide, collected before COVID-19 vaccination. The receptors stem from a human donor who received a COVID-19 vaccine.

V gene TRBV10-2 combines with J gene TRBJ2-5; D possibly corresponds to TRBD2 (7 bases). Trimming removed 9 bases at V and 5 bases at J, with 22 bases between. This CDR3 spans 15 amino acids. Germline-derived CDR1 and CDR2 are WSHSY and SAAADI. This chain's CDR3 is CARNGRGGAGETQYF. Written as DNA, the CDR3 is TGCGCCAGGAACGGAAGGGGGGGCGCGGGGGAGACCCAGTACTTC.

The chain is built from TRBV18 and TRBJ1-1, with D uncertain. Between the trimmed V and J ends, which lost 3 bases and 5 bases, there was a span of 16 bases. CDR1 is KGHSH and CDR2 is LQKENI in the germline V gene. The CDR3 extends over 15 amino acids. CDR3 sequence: CASSPVAGEGTEAFF. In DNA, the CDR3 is TGTGCCAGCTCACCGGTTGCGGGTGAAGGTACTGAAGCTTTCTTT.

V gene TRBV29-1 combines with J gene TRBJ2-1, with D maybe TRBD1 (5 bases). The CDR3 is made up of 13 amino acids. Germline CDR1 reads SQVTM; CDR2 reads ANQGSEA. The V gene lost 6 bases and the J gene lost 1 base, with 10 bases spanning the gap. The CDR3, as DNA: TGCAGCGTGGACAATTTTTCCTACAATGAGCAGTTCTTC. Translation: CSVDNFSYNEQFF.

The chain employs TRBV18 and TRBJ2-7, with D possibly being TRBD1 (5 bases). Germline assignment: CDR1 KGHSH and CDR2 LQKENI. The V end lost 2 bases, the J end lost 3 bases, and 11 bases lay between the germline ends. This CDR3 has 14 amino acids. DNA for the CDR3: TGTGCCAGCTCACCAGGGGCCGGAGTCTACGAGCAGTACTTC. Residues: CASSPGAGVYEQYF.

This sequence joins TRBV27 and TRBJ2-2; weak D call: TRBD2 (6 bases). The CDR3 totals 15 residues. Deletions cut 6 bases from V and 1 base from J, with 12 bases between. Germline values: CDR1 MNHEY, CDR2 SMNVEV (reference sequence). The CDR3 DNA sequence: TGTGCCAGCAGGAGGGCGGGGCAGAACACCGGGGAGCTGTTTTTT. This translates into CASRRAGQNTGELFF.

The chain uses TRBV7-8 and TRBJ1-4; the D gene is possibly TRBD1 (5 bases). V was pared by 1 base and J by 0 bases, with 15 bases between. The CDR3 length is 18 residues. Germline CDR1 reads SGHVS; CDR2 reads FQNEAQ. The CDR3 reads CASSLGQGGEATNEKLFF. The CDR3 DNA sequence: TGTGCCAGCAGCTTAGGCCAGGGCGGGGAAGCAACTAATGAAAAACTGTTTTTT.

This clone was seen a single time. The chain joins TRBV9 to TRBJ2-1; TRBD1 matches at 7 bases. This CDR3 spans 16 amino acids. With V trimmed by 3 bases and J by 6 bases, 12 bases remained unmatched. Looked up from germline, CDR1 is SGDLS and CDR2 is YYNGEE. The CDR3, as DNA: TGTGCCAGCAGCGGGGGCCTAACAGGGGCCCTCAATGAGCAGTTCTTC. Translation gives CASSGGLTGALNEQFF.

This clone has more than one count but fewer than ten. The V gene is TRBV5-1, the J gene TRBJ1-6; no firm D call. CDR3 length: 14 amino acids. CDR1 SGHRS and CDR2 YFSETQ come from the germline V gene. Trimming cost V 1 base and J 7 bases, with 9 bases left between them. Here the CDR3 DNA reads TGCGCCAGCAGCTTGAATCCTACGAATTCACCCCTCCACTTT. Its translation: CASSLNPTNSPLHF. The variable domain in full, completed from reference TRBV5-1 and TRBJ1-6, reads KAGVTQTPRYLIKTRGQQVTLSCSPISGHRSVSWYQQTPGQGLQFLFEYFSETQRNKGNFPGRFSGRQFSNSRSEMNVSTLELGDSALYLCASSLNPTNSPLHFGNGTRLTVT.